These 5 T cell receptor beta chains were all obtained from the same sample, sequenced in a study of blood T cell repertoires in COVID-19. The repertoire was sequenced with immunoSEQ multiplex PCR; TCRdb's copy has only in-frame clones and lacks some. The table includes 300,000 to 450,000 clones, 75% to 90% detected once. Sequencing was done on a sample of peripheral blood. Source of these receptors: a young woman with acute or convalescent COVID-19.

The CDR3 sequence is CASSPSGLETQYF. CDR3 DNA: TGTGCCAGCAGCCCCTCAGGGTTGGAGACCCAGTACTTC. The V gene is TRBV5-6, the J gene TRBJ2-5; D possibly corresponds to TRBD1 (5 bases). Trimming shortened V by 4 bases and J by 5 bases, and 12 bases separated the two germline ends. CDR3 size: 13 residues. Germline V CDR1 and CDR2: SGHDT, YYEEEE.

This clone was seen only a few times. The chain carries TRBV6-5 and TRBJ1-6, with D maybe TRBD1 (5 bases). Trimming took 10 bases from V and 8 from J, leaving 9 bases between them. CDR1 and CDR2 from the germline V gene are MNHEY and SVGAGI. This CDR3 region has 11 residues. The CDR3 sequence is CATPGDSPLHF. The CDR3, as DNA: TGTGCCACCCCGGGGGATTCACCCCTCCACTTT.

The J gene is TRBJ1-2, the V gene TRBV19; no firm D call. The CDR3 totals 15 residues. Germline lookup yields CDR1 LNHDA and CDR2 SQIVND (reference sequence). V lost 0 bases and J 2 bases, leaving 10 bases between the germline ends. The CDR3 bases are TGTGCCAGTAGTATAGATATTGCCCTAAACTATGGCTACACCTTC. Translated, it gives CASSIDIALNYGYTF.

The rearrangement uses TRBV6-1 and TRBJ1-1; possibly TRBD1 for D (5 bases). There are 13 residues in the CDR3. Germline V CDR1 and CDR2: MNHNS, SASEGT. V was trimmed by 2 bases and J by 10 bases, leaving 14 bases between them. This chain's CDR3 is CASSETPGLRAFF. Here the CDR3 DNA reads TGTGCCAGCAGTGAAACGCCGGGACTTCGAGCTTTCTTT.

The V and J genes are TRBV5-4 and TRBJ2-5, with a tentative D call TRBD2 (6 bases). This CDR3 region has 14 residues. Germline V gene data show CDR1 as SGHNT and CDR2 as YYREEE (reference sequence). Between the trimmed V and J ends, which lost 4 bases and 2 bases, there was a span of 12 bases. CDR3 loop: CASSPGTFQETQYF. The DNA of the CDR3 is TGTGCCAGCAGCCCCGGGACTTTTCAAGAGACCCAGTACTTC.